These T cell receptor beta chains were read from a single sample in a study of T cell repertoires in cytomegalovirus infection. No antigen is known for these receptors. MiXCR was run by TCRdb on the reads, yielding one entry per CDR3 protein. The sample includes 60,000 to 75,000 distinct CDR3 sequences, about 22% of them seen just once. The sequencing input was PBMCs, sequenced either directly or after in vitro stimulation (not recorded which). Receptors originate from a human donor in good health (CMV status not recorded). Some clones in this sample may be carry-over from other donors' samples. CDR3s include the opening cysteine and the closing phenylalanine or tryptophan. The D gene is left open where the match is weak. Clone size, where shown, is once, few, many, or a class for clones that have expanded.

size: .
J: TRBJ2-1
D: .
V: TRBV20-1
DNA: TGCAGTGCTAGGGCTGCAGGCTCCTACAATGAGCAGTTCTTC
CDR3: CSARAAGSYNEQFF

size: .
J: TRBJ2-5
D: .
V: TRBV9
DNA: TGTGCCAGCAGCGTAGACCCCCGGATCCCTTACTTC
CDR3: CASSVDPRIPYF

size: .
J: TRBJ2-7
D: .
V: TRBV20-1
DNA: TGCAGTGCCCTTACAAGCAGTTCCGGCTACGAGCAGTACTTC
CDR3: CSALTSSSGYEQYF

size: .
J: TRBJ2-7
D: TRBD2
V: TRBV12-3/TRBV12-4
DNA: TGTGCCAGCAGCCGAGGACTAGCGGGGCCTTCCTACGAGCAGTACTTC
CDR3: CASSRGLAGPSYEQYF

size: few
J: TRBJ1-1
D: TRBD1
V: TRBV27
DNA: TGTGCCAGCAGTTTCAGGACAGGGAGCAGTTGGGCTTTCTTT
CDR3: CASSFRTGSSWAFF

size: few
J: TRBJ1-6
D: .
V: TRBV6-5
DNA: TGTGCCAGCAGTTACTTCGACAGAGATTCACCCCTCCACTTT
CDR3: CASSYFDRDSPLHF

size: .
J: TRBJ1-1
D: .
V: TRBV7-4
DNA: TGTGCCAGCAGCCAACAGGGTAGGAGCGCTGAAGCTTTCTTT
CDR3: CASSQQGRSAEAFF

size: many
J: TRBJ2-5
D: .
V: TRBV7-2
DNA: TGTGCCAGCAGCTTTAAGTCGGGATATCAAGAGACCCAGTACTTC
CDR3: CASSFKSGYQETQYF

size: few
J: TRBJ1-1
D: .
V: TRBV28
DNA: TGTGCCAGCAAAGTGAACACTGAAGCTTTCTTT
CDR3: CASKVNTEAFF

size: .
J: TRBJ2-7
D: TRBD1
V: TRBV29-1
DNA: TGCAGCGTTGTAGGGGGCGCATCCTACGAGCAGTACTTC
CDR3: CSVVGGASYEQYF

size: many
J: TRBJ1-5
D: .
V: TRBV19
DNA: TGTGCCAGTAGTATAGTGGGGGGACAGCCCCAGCATTTT
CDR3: CASSIVGGQPQHF

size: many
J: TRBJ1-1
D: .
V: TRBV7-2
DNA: TGTGCCAGCAGCCGACGGGAGAACACTGAAGCTTTCTTT
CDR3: CASSRRENTEAFF

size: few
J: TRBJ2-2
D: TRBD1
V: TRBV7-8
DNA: TGTGCCAGCAGCCTAGGGGGCTCGAACACCGGGGAGCTGTTTTTT
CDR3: CASSLGGSNTGELFF

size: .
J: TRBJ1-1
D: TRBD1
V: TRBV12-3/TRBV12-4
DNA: TGTGCCAGCAGTCCCCGACGACAGGGGGGCTCTGAAGCTTTCTTT
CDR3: CASSPRRQGGSEAFF

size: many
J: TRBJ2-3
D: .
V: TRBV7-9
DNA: TGTGCCAGCAGCTTAGGACAAAATACGCAGTATTTT
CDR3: CASSLGQNTQYF

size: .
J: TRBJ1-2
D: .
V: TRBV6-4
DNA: TGTGCCAGCAGCCCCGCTGGGGGAGCTAACTATGGCTACACCTTC
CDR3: CASSPAGGANYGYTF

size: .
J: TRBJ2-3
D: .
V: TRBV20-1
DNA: TGCAGTGCTTTCTTGCGGGGTACCGGAGATACGCAGTATTTT
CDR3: CSAFLRGTGDTQYF

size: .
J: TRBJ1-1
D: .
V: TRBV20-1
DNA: TGCAGTGCTAGAGTTTGGAAACAGGGAAACACTGAAGCTTTCTTT
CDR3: CSARVWKQGNTEAFF

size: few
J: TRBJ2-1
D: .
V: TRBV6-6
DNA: TGTGCCAGCAGTGGGGGGACTTATTCCTACAATGAGCAGTTCTTC
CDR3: CASSGGTYSYNEQFF

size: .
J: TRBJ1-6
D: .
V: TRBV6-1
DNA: TGTGCCAGCAGTGAAGCCGCCCACCTAAGCCGGACAAGTAATTCACCCCTCCACTTT
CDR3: CASSEAAHLSRTSNSPLHF

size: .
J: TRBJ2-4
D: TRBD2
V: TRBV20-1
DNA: TGCAGTGCTCCCCCGGGGGGAGTAGAAAACATTCAGTACTTC
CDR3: CSAPPGGVENIQYF

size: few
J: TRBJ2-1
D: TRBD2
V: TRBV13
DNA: TGTGCCAGCAGCCCCCGACTAGCGGGGCTCAATGAGCAGTTCTTC
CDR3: CASSPRLAGLNEQFF

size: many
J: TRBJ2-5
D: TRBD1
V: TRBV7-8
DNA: TGTGCCAGCAGCTTAGATGCGGGACAGGGGAGAGAGACCCAGTACTTC
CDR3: CASSLDAGQGRETQYF